The 21 T cell receptor beta chains listed next were all sequenced from one sample in a study of cytomegalovirus exposure and HLA in healthy donors. The PCR ran on 60 Vbeta and 13 Jbeta primers. Using immunoSEQ multiplex PCR, the repertoire was profiled, and TCRdb retains in-frame clones only, with some absent. The sample consists of 100,000 to 150,000 clones, 74% of them appearing once. Sequenced input: PBMCs. The receptor source for this set is a woman in her fifties or sixties in good health and CMV-seropositive.

The V gene is TRBV6-5, the J gene TRBJ1-1, with D hard to call. Trimming left V 6 bases short and J 10 bases short, with 18 bases between. CDR1 and CDR2 (germline): MNHEY, SVGAGI. This CDR3 has 13 residues. The CDR3 DNA reads as TGTGCCAGCAGACTCAACGTACAACGCGGAGCTTTCTTT. It encodes CASRLNVQRGAFF.

The rearrangement uses TRBV7-2 and TRBJ1-1, with D hard to call. Germline-derived CDR1 and CDR2 are SGHTA and FQGNSA. The CDR3 is 13 amino acids. Deletions cut 1 base from V and 11 bases from J, with 14 bases between. CDR3 DNA: TGTGCCAGCAGCTTAGATCCCCGAGGTGAGGCTTTCTTT. Encoded protein: CASSLDPRGEAFF.

The rearrangement joins TRBV18 to TRBJ1-5; 12 bases align to TRBD1. J was trimmed by 6 bases and V by 3 bases; bases with no gene match: 9. This CDR3 comprises 17 residues. The germline V gene encodes CDR1 KGHSH and CDR2 LQKENI. The CDR3 DNA is TGTGCCAGCTCACCCGGATCGGGACAGGGGGCGGGTCAGCCCCAGCATTTT. Its translation: CASSPGSGQGAGQPQHF.

V usage is TRBV28 and J usage is TRBJ2-7; D uncertain. CDR3 length: 14 residues. Germline values: CDR1 MDHEN, CDR2 SYDVKM. Trimming took 7 bases from V and 0 from J, leaving 13 bases between them. CDR3 DNA sequence: TGTGCCAGCAAGTTGTACGGTCTCTCCTACGAGCAGTACTTC. This gives the protein CASKLYGLSYEQYF.

The chain carries TRBV21-1 and TRBJ2-7; the table's D gene call, TRBD2, was not cross checked with the DNA. TRBV21-1 is designated a pseudogene. The CDR3 length is 11 residues. Written as DNA, the CDR3 is TGTGCCAGCAGCCCCCACTCCGAGCAGTACTTC. Translation gives CASSPHSEQYF.

DNA of the CDR3: TGTGCCATCGGATCCCAGGGGGATCAGCCCCAGCATTTT. Translation gives CAIGSQGDQPQHF. This chain joins TRBV10-3 and TRBJ1-5, with TRBD1 matching over 7 bases. Germline V gene sequence: CDR1 ENHRY, CDR2 SYGVKD. The V segment lost 8 bases and the J segment 5 bases; nucleotides outside the gene matches: 6. The CDR3 is made up of 13 amino acids.

The V call is TRBV11-2, the J call TRBJ2-1; 13 nucleotides match TRBD2. Germline CDR1 is SGHAT and CDR2 is FQNNGV. V lost 6 bases, J lost 3 bases, and 11 bases stayed unmatched. The CDR3 loop spans 18 amino acids. CDR3 amino acids: CASRSVRTSGGRYNEQFF. The CDR3 coding sequence is TGTGCCAGCAGGTCCGTAAGGACTAGCGGGGGCCGCTACAATGAGCAGTTCTTC.

The chain has TRBV14 and TRBJ2-1; D may be TRBD2 (6 bases). Germline CDR1 SGHDN, CDR2 FVKESK. CDR3 length equals 15 residues. V lost 6 bases, J lost 8 bases, and 20 bases lay in between. The CDR3 spells CASSPRGGGADEQFF. The CDR3 bases are TGTGCCAGCAGTCCAAGGGGCGGCGGGGCGGATGAGCAGTTCTTC.

This clone has just one count. V gene TRBV11-3 combines with J gene TRBJ2-6, with no clear D. CDR1 is SGHNT, CDR2 YENEEA, per germline. This CDR3 has 15 amino acids. The V gene lost 8 bases and the J gene lost 0 bases, with 11 bases spanning the gap. Here the CDR3 DNA reads TGTGCCAGCGCGGAAGGAAGCTCTGGGGCCAACGTCCTGACTTTC. This encodes CASAEGSSGANVLTF.

The chain employs TRBV7-2 and TRBJ2-4, with D possibly matching TRBD1 (6 bases). Germline values: CDR1 SGHTA, CDR2 FQGNSA. V lost 6 bases and J lost 11, with 14 bases in between. The CDR3 extends over 12 amino acids. The CDR3 region is CASSFGQCVQYF. The CDR3 nucleotides read TGTGCCAGCAGTTTTGGACAGTGTGTTCAGTACTTC.

The V gene is TRBV6-1, the J gene TRBJ1-5; TRBD1 agrees at 8 bases. The CDR3 runs 14 residues. The germline gives CDR1 MNHNS, CDR2 SASEGT. V was pared by 10 bases and J by 2 bases, with 7 bases of the junction left unmatched. CDR3 coding DNA: TGTGCCATCGAGCCGGGACAGGGCAATCAGCCCCAGCATTTT. Encoded protein: CAIEPGQGNQPQHF.

The chain carries TRBV6-1 and TRBJ1-2; perhaps TRBD1 as D (6 bases). Trimming took 2 bases from V and 3 from J, leaving 16 bases between them. Germline CDR1 reads MNHNS; CDR2 reads SASEGT. This CDR3 has 16 amino acids. In DNA form, the CDR3 reads TGTGCCAGCAGTGAAACCGTGGCAGGGGCCGACTATGGCTACACCTTC. Its translation: CASSETVAGADYGYTF.

Remarks on this clone: The germline gene is not matched at one end of the junction; a read error may be the cause. The V call is TRBV13, the J call TRBJ1-2, with D possibly matching TRBD1 (5 bases). The CDR3 sequence is 13 residues long. CDR1 is PRHDT and CDR2 is FYEKMQ in the germline V gene (reference sequence). CDR3 coding DNA: TGTGCCAGCAGCGCGCTAGGGGTCTATGGCTACCCCTTC. Translation: CASSALGVYGYPF.

This chain connects TRBV7-8 to TRBJ1-6; D is undetermined. The CDR3 spans 15 residues. V lost 6 bases and J 0 bases, leaving 9 bases between the germline ends. Germline CDR1 is SGHVS and CDR2 is FQNEAQ. The CDR3 is CASRGGSSYNSPLHF. The CDR3 DNA reads as TGTGCCAGCAGGGGAGGGAGCTCCTATAATTCACCCCTCCACTTT. Together with reference TRBV7-8 and TRBJ1-6, the CDR3 gives the full variable domain: GAGVSQSPRYKVAKRGQDVALRCDPISGHVSLFWYQQALGQGPEFLTYFQNEAQLDKSGLPSDRFFAERPEGSVSTLKIQRTQQEDSAVYLCASRGGSSYNSPLHFGNGTRLTVT.

This sequence joins TRBV10-3 and TRBJ2-2; D gene ambiguous. From germline, CDR1 is ENHRY and CDR2 SYGVKD. The CDR3 runs to 16 residues. Trimming took off 1 base at V and 0 bases at J, with 9 bases between the two ends. The CDR3 loop is CAISELGSPNTGELFF. In DNA, the CDR3 is TGTGCCATCAGTGAGTTAGGTAGCCCGAACACCGGGGAGCTGTTTTTT.

This clone has only a few counts. The chain links TRBV10-2 to TRBJ1-1; weak D call: TRBD1 (5 bases). Trimming left V 3 bases short and J 14 bases short, with 19 bases between. The CDR3 spans 13 residues. CDR1 and CDR2 (germline): WSHSY, SAAADI. DNA of the CDR3: TGCGCCAGCAGTGACCTGAAAGCACCGACAGCATTCTTT. It specifies CASSDLKAPTAFF.

This clone showed up just once. The rearrangement uses TRBV18 and TRBJ2-2, with 10 positions matching TRBD1. J lost 6 bases, V lost 1 base, and 5 bases had no gene match. Per the germline V gene, CDR1 is KGHSH and CDR2 is LQKENI. The CDR3 spans 16 residues. This CDR3 reads CASSPRDRGIPGELFF. In DNA, the CDR3 is TGTGCCAGCTCACCACGGGACAGGGGAATCCCCGGGGAGCTGTTTTTT.

This chain links TRBV7-6 with TRBJ2-1; D is uncertain. Trimming cost V 5 bases and J 10 bases, with 21 bases left between them. CDR1 is SGHVS and CDR2 is FNYEAQ in the germline V gene. The length of the CDR3 is 15 residues. CDR3 amino acids: CASSLRDGGFGEQFF. CDR3 sequence (DNA): TGTGCCAGCAGCCTCCGTGATGGCGGTTTCGGGGAGCAGTTCTTC.

This clone was observed a few times. The chain carries TRBV4-1 and TRBJ2-1, with D unresolved. Trimming removed 1 base from V and 0 bases from J, with 7 bases in between. This CDR3 contains 15 residues. Germline assignment: CDR1 MGHRA and CDR2 YSYEKL. The CDR3 here is CASSQVFSSYNEQFF. DNA for the CDR3: TGCGCCAGCAGCCAAGTTTTCAGCTCCTACAATGAGCAGTTCTTC.

The J gene is TRBJ2-3, the V gene TRBV10-2; 9 positions match TRBD2. This CDR3 has 13 residues. CDR1 is WSHSY and CDR2 is SAAADI in the germline V gene. V shed 7 bases, J shed 14 bases, and the junction held 13 bases outside the gene matches. CDR3 DNA: TGCGCCAGCATGGAGCGGGGGGCCGGCTCGGGGTATTTT. Protein sequence: CASMERGAGSGYF.

This chain links TRBV4-2 with TRBJ1-1; 11 bases fit TRBD1. The junction had 6 bases not matched to a gene; V was cut back by 0 bases and J by 0 bases. Germline CDR1 is LGHNA and CDR2 is YNFKEQ. The CDR3 sequence is 18 residues long. As DNA, the CDR3 is TGTGCCAGCAGCCAAGACGGGACAGGGGGTACCATGAACACTGAAGCTTTCTTT. Its translation is CASSQDGTGGTMNTEAFF.